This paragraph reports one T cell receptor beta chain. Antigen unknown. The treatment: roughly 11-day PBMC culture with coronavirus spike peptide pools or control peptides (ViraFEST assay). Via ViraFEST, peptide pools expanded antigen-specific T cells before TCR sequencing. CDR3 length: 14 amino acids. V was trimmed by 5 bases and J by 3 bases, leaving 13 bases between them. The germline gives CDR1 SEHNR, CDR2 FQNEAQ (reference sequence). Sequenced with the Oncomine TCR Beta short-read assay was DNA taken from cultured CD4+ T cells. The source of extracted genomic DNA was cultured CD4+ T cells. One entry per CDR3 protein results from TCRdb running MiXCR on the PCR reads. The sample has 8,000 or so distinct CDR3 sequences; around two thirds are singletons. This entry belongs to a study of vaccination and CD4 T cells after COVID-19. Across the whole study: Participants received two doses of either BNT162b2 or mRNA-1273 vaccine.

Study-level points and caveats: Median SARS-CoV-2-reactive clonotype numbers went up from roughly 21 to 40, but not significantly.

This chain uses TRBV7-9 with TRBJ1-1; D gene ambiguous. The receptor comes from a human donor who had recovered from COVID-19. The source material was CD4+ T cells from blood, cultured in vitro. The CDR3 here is CASSRAGTYTEAFF. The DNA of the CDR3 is TGTGCCAGCAGCCGGGCTGGCACTTACACTGAAGCTTTCTTT. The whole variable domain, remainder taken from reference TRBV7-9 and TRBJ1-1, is DTGVSQNPRHKITKRGQNVTFRCDPISEHNRLYWYRQTLGQGPEFLTYFQNEAQLEKSRLLSDRFSAERPKGSFSTLEIQRTEQGDSAMYLCASSRAGTYTEAFFGQGTRLTVV.